This is a list of T cell receptor beta chains from one sample in a study of control samples from healthy donors and cancer patients. Repertoires were generated with immunoSEQ multiplex PCR, while TCRdb's copy carries only in-frame clones and drops some. The sample lists 2,000 to 3,000 clones; roughly 95% were seen once. The sample was PBMCs. Receptor source: a man between 65 and 85 years old with colorectal cancer. Each CDR3 is given with its conserved first and last residue. The D gene is left open where the match is weak. A clone size is listed for some rows: how often the clone was seen (once, few, many), or a class if it is expanded.

cdr3_nt	cdr3_aa	clone_size	d_call	v_call	j_call
TGTGCCAGTAGAAAAGCGGGAGATCTATACAATGAGCAGTTCTTC	CASRKAGDLYNEQFF	.	TRBD2	TRBV19	TRBJ2-1
TGCGCCAGCAGCGAAGGGGGAAGGAGCACTGAAGCTTTCTTT	CASSEGGRSTEAFF	.	.	TRBV5-1	TRBJ1-1
TGTGCCAGCAGCGAGACAGGGGCTGGGGCCAACGTCCTGACTTTC	CASSETGAGANVLTF	.	TRBD1	TRBV7-9	TRBJ2-6
TGCGCCAGCAGCTCCGGGACAGGAGATAAGCCCCAGCATTTT	CASSSGTGDKPQHF	.	TRBD1	TRBV5-1	TRBJ1-5
TGTGCCAGCTTAGGGACAGGGCGGTATGGCTACACCTTC	CASLGTGRYGYTF	.	TRBD1	TRBV27	TRBJ1-2
TGTGCCAGCAGCGTAGTAGGGGGAAGGGGCACAGATACGCAGTATTTT	CASSVVGGRGTDTQYF	.	.	TRBV9	TRBJ2-3
TGTGCCAGCAGTTACTCCCCCGACGGAGCCTACGAGCAGTACTTC	CASSYSPDGAYEQYF	.	.	TRBV6-2/TRBV6-3	TRBJ2-7
TGTGCCAGTAGTAAGTTCCTGGTAACAGATACGCAGTATTTT	CASSKFLVTDTQYF	.	.	TRBV19	TRBJ2-3
TGTGCCAGCAGCGGGACAGGGGGCTTTATCACCGGGGAGCTGTTTTTT	CASSGTGGFITGELFF	.	TRBD1	TRBV9	TRBJ2-2
TGTGCCAGCAGTTTACCCGTTTATCTAGCGGGGGTAATTGACGAGCAGTACTTC	CASSLPVYLAGVIDEQYF	.	TRBD2	TRBV27	TRBJ2-7
TGTGCCAGCAGCTTCTCAGGGAACACTGAAGCTTTCTTT	CASSFSGNTEAFF	.	.	TRBV7-3	TRBJ1-1
TGCGCCAGCACTCAAGAGGGGACAGATACGCAGTATTTT	CASTQEGTDTQYF	few	.	TRBV5-1	TRBJ2-3
TGTGCCAGCAGTTGTCCGGGACAGGGGTCGCGGGGGTCCTACAATGAGCAGTTCTTC	CASSCPGQGSRGSYNEQFF	.	.	TRBV21-1	TRBJ2-1
TGTGCCAGCGCGCAGGGGAGCGAAACTGAAGCTTTCTTT	CASAQGSETEAFF	.	.	TRBV12-3/TRBV12-4	TRBJ1-1
TGTGCCTGGAGTGTAGGGGGGTTCGTGACAGATACGCAGTATTTT	CAWSVGGFVTDTQYF	.	.	TRBV30	TRBJ2-3
TGTGCCAGCAGCTTGATGGGAGATTCACCCCTCCACTTT	CASSLMGDSPLHF	.	.	TRBV5-5	TRBJ1-6
TGCAGCGTTGACAGGGGGCAAGGTGAGACCCAGTACTTC	CSVDRGQGETQYF	.	TRBD1	TRBV29-1	TRBJ2-5
TGTGCCAGCAGTAATGGACAGACCTATGGCTACACCTTC	CASSNGQTYGYTF	.	.	TRBV28	TRBJ1-2
TGTGCCAGCAGGCCGTCAGGGTCCGGCGGGGAGCTGTTTTTT	CASRPSGSGGELFF	.	.	TRBV28	TRBJ2-2
TGTGCCTGGAGTCCAGGGTGGGGCTATGGCTACACCTTC	CAWSPGWGYGYTF	.	.	TRBV30	TRBJ1-2
TGTGCCAGCAGCTTACGGGGGGATGGCTACACCTTC	CASSLRGDGYTF	.	.	TRBV7-9	TRBJ1-2
TGTGCCAGCAGGCTACAGGGGGCTGGAAACACCATATATTTT	CASRLQGAGNTIYF	.	TRBD1	TRBV2	TRBJ1-3
TGCGCCAGCAGCCACGGACAGAACTATGGCTACACCTTC	CASSHGQNYGYTF	.	.	TRBV7-3	TRBJ1-2
TGTGCCAGCAGGGAGGTAGGATACAATGAGCAGTTCTTC	CASREVGYNEQFF	once	.	TRBV27	TRBJ2-1
TGTGCCACCACAGGACAGAATAACTATGGCTACACCTTC	CATTGQNNYGYTF	once	.	TRBV6-5	TRBJ1-2
TGTGCCAGCAGTGACAGGGGTTTCACTGAAGCTTTCTTT	CASSDRGFTEAFF	.	.	TRBV6-1	TRBJ1-1
TGTGCCAGCAGTTTATTAAGGCTAGCGGGGGGGCTTGAGCAGTTCTTC	CASSLLRLAGGLEQFF	.	TRBD2	TRBV28	TRBJ2-1
TGTGCCAGCAGTTCGGTGGGGAAGCGGGCCTACGAGCAGTACTTC	CASSSVGKRAYEQYF	.	.	TRBV27	TRBJ2-7
TGTGCCAGCGGTCCCTGGACAGTAGGGAACACTGAAGCTTTCTTT	CASGPWTVGNTEAFF	.	.	TRBV28	TRBJ1-1
TGTGCCAGCAGCCAAGACGGACAGGGTACAGATACGCAGTATTTT	CASSQDGQGTDTQYF	.	TRBD1	TRBV4-2	TRBJ2-3
TGTGCCAGCAGCTGGGACAGGGGGTACGAGCAGTACTTC	CASSWDRGYEQYF	once	TRBD1	TRBV7-2	TRBJ2-7
TGTGCCAGCAGCTCTTGGACTAGCGGGACCGGGGAGCTGTTTTTT	CASSSWTSGTGELFF	.	TRBD2	TRBV7-3	TRBJ2-2
TGTGCCTGGAGTGTAGGGGGGAGAGTCTACAATGAGCAGTTCTTC	CAWSVGGRVYNEQFF	.	.	TRBV30	TRBJ2-1
TGTGCCAGCAGCCCAAACAAGCCCTATGGCTACACCTTC	CASSPNKPYGYTF	.	.	TRBV7-2	TRBJ1-2
TGTGCCAGCAGTGAGGGTAGAGGATTACTCGGAGCTTTCTTT	CASSEGRGLLGAFF	.	.	TRBV2	TRBJ1-1
TGTGCCAGCGGGGACGGTTTGGTATCCTACGAGCAGTACTTC	CASGDGLVSYEQYF	.	.	TRBV6-5	TRBJ2-7
TGTGCCAGCAGAAAGACAGGGGACTATGGCTACACCTTC	CASRKTGDYGYTF	.	TRBD1	TRBV28	TRBJ1-2
TGTGCCAGCAGTCCCGGGACAACGGTAAACACCATATATTTT	CASSPGTTVNTIYF	once	.	TRBV6-5	TRBJ1-3
TGTGCCAGCAGCCAAGCGGGGGCTGGAAACACCATATATTTT	CASSQAGAGNTIYF	.	.	TRBV4-2	TRBJ1-3
TGTGCCAGCAGCTCTCTGGGGCGAGGGCCGGAGACCCAGTACTTC	CASSSLGRGPETQYF	.	.	TRBV7-8	TRBJ2-5
TGTGCCTGGAGTGCCCTCGGGCTTGCCTCACCCCCTAATGAAAAACTGTTTTTT	CAWSALGLASPPNEKLFF	.	.	TRBV30	TRBJ1-4
TGTGCCAGCACTAACAGGGGTGCCTACGAGCAGTACTTC	CASTNRGAYEQYF	.	TRBD1	TRBV12-3/TRBV12-4	TRBJ2-7
TGTGCCAGCAGTTCGACTAGCGGGAGCGGAAATACGCAGTATTTT	CASSSTSGSGNTQYF	.	TRBD2	TRBV6-5	TRBJ2-3
TGTGCCAGCAGTTTTTCCCATCACGGTCCCTGGGTTAGAAGGTACAATGAGCAGTTCTTC	CASSFSHHGPWVRRYNEQFF	.	.	TRBV28	TRBJ2-1
TGTGCCAGCAGTGAAGAGGCGTTTGATGGCTACACCTTC	CASSEEAFDGYTF	.	.	TRBV2	TRBJ1-2